Included here is one T cell receptor (beta chain) sequence, with context. The data originate from a study of graft-versus-host responses after intestinal transplantation. Study background: Tacrolimus and steroids were given for three to four years to all recipients after anti-thymocyte globulin induction.

Generated by immunoSEQ multiplex PCR, the TCRdb table keeps only in-frame clones and is missing some. This sample has 40,000 or so clones; roughly 87% occur once, and the top ten carry about 20%. Germline lookup yields CDR1 SGHNT and CDR2 YYREEE (reference sequence). The V gene end was trimmed by 4 bases and the J gene end by 2 bases; junction bases not matched to a gene: 4. The CDR3 spans 16 residues. Lamina propria and intraepithelial lymphocytes were released by processing graft tissue. The sequence was obtained from a human patient who received an intestinal transplant, so some T cells may come from the graft donor. Sequenced here: ileum tissue, sampled 200 to 210 days after intestinal transplant. The chain joins TRBV5-4 to TRBJ1-3; 12 bases match TRBD1. The CDR3: CASSHRDRGPGNTIYF. The CDR3, as DNA: TGTGCCAGCAGCCACCGGGACAGGGGGCCTGGAAACACCATATATTTT.